This T cell receptor beta chain appears in the sequencing data of a study of blood T cell repertoires in COVID-19 (TCRdb year 2020). General notes on the study: Samples from collaborators originated in the United States, Italy and Spain and spanned both the acute and convalescent phases of COVID-19. The repertoires were released in a freely available public database intended as a resource for research on the immune response to SARS-CoV-2. The material from the prospective study consisted of cDNA or gDNA derived from T cells, B-cell-depleted T cells, or PBMCs. The samples were drawn from the first 160 participants of the ongoing ImmuneRACE study and from 1,200 or so subjects provided by 6 global collaborators. Where available, HLA class I and class II types were obtained from metadata supplied by the sample provider rather than from assay-based typing. Subjects who had been exposed to COVID-19, were actively infected with it, or had recovered from it provided the deeply sampled blood TCRbeta repertoires that made up the dataset. The sample metadata nearly always contained a de-identified subject ID, COVID-19 status, age in years and sex.

The immunoSEQ Assay, a bias-controlled multiplex PCR, was used to amplify TCRbeta CDR3 regions from genomic DNA. As for the authors' bioinformatics: The number of nucleated cells in each sample was estimated by amplification of reference gene primers within the assay. To quantify the absolute abundance of each unique TCRbeta CDR3 rearrangement, sequence reads were collapsed and filtered. For each sample, productive Simpson clonality was calculated by taking the square root of Simpson's diversity index across productive rearrangements. What TCRdb holds here is the immuneACCESS table cut down to in-frame rearrangements. Part of the clones is not present; checked against another copy, under half of the missing clones reflect an unresolved V gene, and the others are unexplained. The D gene and trimming were derived from the DNA, and the V and J assignments and clone size from that table. For this sample the table gives some 230,000 clones, of which about 86% were detected only once. 3% of the sample is held by the ten biggest clonotypes.

The junction carries 11 bases between V and J, which are trimmed by 2 bases and 1 base respectively. Inclusive of the bounding cysteine and phenylalanine, the CDR3 is 15 residues long. Kept here is only the CDR3 DNA, which spans 45 bases and is read in frame from base 1. For CDR1 and CDR2, the germline V gene lists MDHEN and SYDVKM. On this clone: This receptor's antigen is unknown. The input lacks base qualities; no much larger clone sits a single base away.

Another Seattle source contributed samples from volunteer blood donors who had recovered from COVID-19. Whole blood was collected in K2EDTA tubes by collaborating institutions according to the institutions' own protocols. Collaborator samples were shipped for TCRbeta analysis as frozen whole blood, isolated PBMCs, or DNA extracted from either sample type. Broader findings and caveats from the paper: Clinical and demographic metadata were provided uncurated, with the amount varying by source and participant.

The sequencing input was peripheral blood. This TCR was sampled from a woman aged 25 to 45 who had recovered from COVID-19. The rearranged segments are TRBV28 and TRBJ1-1; tentative D gene TRBD1, with 5 bases matching. At the DNA level, the sequence is TGTGCCAGCAGTTTAACGGGGACTCCGAACACTGAAGCTTTCTTT. Translated, this is CASSLTGTPNTEAFF.